Given below is one T cell receptor beta chain in context. What it recognizes is unknown. The V gene lost 2 bases and the J gene lost 6 bases, with 8 bases spanning the gap. This CDR3 has 13 residues. Germline-derived CDR1 and CDR2 are LNHNV and YYDKDF (reference sequence). Cyclophosphamide on days +3 and +4 followed busulfan-fludarabine conditioning and a marrow graft. This entry is derived from a study of T cells after posttransplantation cyclophosphamide. The assay was immunoSEQ multiplex PCR, and TCRdb's table has in-frame clones only and misses some. The data contain about 36,000 clones, 78% of them singletons. Study results and limitations: TRB clonality was highly associated with recipient CMV seropositivity and reactivation. Later post-transplant blood repertoires were often dominated by donor CD8+ memory clones. Tissue-infiltrating T cells from skin or gut overlapped little with blood T cells.

This receptor was taken from a female patient aged 40-50 years who received an allogeneic stem cell transplant from a related donor, was CMV-positive, and had no GVHD. Certain T cells may be donor cells from the graft. The sequencing used CD4+ T cells sorted from blood, collected 1,900 to 2,000 days after a stem cell transplant with posttransplant cyclophosphamide. V usage is TRBV15 and J usage is TRBJ1-5, with D unresolved. The CDR3 nucleotides read TGTGCCACCAGCAGATACTCGGGTCAGCCCCAGCATTTT. Translation gives CATSRYSGQPQHF.